The T cell receptor beta chain under discussion was sequenced for a study of identical twins. This clonotype came up many times. As yet, its antigen is unknown. TCRdb re-derived calls from the 5' RACE reads in MiXCR, one entry per CDR3 protein. The sample has hundreds of thousands of distinct CDR3 sequences; roughly 12% are singletons. Findings of the study overall: With abundant cord blood beta clonotypes, insertions were fewer; memory repertoires showed no such pattern. Twin pairs' shared out-of-frame alpha sequences were enriched in low generation probability.

The germline V gene encodes CDR1 MNHNS and CDR2 SASEGT. The CDR3 has 15 residues. V was shortened by 6 bases and J by 4 bases, with 16 bases between the two germline ends. Another study also made use of these data, one on yellow fever vaccine responses in identical twins. That paper adds: Twins reportedly appeared to share part of their vaccine T cell response while keeping part individual.

The source of this sequence is a woman younger than 35 in good health. The specimen sequenced was PBMCs. The chain joins TRBV6-1 to TRBJ2-1; D unclear. CDR3 residues: CASSPVDNRYNEQFF. For the CDR3, the DNA is TGTGCCAGCAGCCCCGTGGATAACAGATACAATGAGCAGTTCTTC.